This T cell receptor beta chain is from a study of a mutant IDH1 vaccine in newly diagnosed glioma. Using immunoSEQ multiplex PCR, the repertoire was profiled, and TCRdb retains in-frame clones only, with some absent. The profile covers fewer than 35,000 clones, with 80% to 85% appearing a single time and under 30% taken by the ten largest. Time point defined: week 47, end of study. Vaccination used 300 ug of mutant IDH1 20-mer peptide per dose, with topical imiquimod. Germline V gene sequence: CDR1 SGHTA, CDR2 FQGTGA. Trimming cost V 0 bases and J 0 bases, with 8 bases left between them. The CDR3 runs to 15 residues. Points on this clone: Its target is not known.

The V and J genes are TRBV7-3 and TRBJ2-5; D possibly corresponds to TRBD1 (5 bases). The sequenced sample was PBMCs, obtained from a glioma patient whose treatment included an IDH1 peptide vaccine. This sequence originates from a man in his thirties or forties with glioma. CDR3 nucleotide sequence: TGTGCCAGCAGCTTAACAAGGGGCTACCAAGAGACCCAGTACTTC. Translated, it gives CASSLTRGYQETQYF.